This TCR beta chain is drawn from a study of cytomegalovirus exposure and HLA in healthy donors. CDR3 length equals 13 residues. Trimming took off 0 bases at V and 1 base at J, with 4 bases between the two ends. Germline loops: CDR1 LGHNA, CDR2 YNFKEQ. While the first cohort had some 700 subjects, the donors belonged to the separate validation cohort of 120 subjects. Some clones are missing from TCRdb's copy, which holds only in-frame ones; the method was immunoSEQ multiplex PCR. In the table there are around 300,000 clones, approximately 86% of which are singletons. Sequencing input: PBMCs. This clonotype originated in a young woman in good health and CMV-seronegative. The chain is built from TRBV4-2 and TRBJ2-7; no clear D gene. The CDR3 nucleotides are TGTGCCAGCAGCCAAGACAGGTCCTACGAGCAGTACTTC. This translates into CASSQDRSYEQYF.